The rows below give T cell receptor beta chains drawn from one sample of a study of PD-1 blockade in classical Hodgkin lymphoma. The repertoire was sequenced with immunoSEQ multiplex PCR; TCRdb's copy has only in-frame clones and lacks some. The sample lists approximately 84,000 clones; around 80% were seen once. This material consisted of peripheral blood mononuclear cells (PBMCs), taken before the fourth cycle of nivolumab. The receptor set was obtained from a human donor with classical Hodgkin lymphoma. Both conserved end residues are part of each CDR3. The order of the fields is V gene, J gene, D gene, clone size, CDR3 DNA, CDR3 protein. A D gene is named only where the DNA matches it firmly. Some rows mark clone size as missing; the rest say once, few, many or name a class of expanded clone.

V: TRBV29-1; J: TRBJ2-1; D: NA; size: NA; DNA: TGCAGCGTTGGATCCATTTCCTACAATGAGCAGTTCTTC; CDR3: CSVGSISYNEQFF
V: TRBV7-2; J: TRBJ2-1; D: NA; size: once; DNA: TGTGCCAGCAGCCCTACCTTACAGGGTAACGAGCAGTTCTTC; CDR3: CASSPTLQGNEQFF
V: TRBV15; J: TRBJ1-2; D: NA; size: NA; DNA: TGTGCCACCAGCAGAGATATCGACACCCGGCGGGTTGGCTACACCTTC; CDR3: CATSRDIDTRRVGYTF
V: TRBV11-2; J: TRBJ1-2; D: NA; size: few; DNA: TGTGCCAGCAGCCGGGGGCAACTAGCTTATGGCTACACCTTC; CDR3: CASSRGQLAYGYTF
V: TRBV5-1; J: TRBJ1-2; D: TRBD1; size: NA; DNA: TGCGCCAGCAGCTCGGGACAGGGGGCGCAAGGCTACACCTTC; CDR3: CASSSGQGAQGYTF
V: TRBV6-6; J: TRBJ2-2; D: TRBD2; size: NA; DNA: TGTGCCAGCCTCCCGGGACTAGTCACCGGGGAGCTGTTTTTT; CDR3: CASLPGLVTGELFF
V: TRBV25-1; J: TRBJ2-7; D: NA; size: NA; DNA: TGTGCCAGCAGTATCGGGCACTCCTACGAGCAGTACTTC; CDR3: CASSIGHSYEQYF
V: TRBV5-1; J: TRBJ2-5; D: TRBD1; size: NA; DNA: TGCGCCAGCAGACCGACAGGGGGCGAGACCCAGTACTTC; CDR3: CASRPTGGETQYF
V: TRBV9; J: TRBJ2-3; D: TRBD2; size: NA; DNA: TGTGCCAGCAGCGTGGGCGGGAGGGATCGCACAGATACGCAGTATTTT; CDR3: CASSVGGRDRTDTQYF
V: TRBV10-3; J: TRBJ2-7; D: NA; size: NA; DNA: TGTGCCATCAGTGGCCCCAGCTACGAGCAGTACTTC; CDR3: CAISGPSYEQYF
V: TRBV5-1; J: TRBJ1-4; D: TRBD1; size: NA; DNA: TGCGCCAGCAGCCCGCAGGGGGCTTCGGAAAAACTGTTTTTT; CDR3: CASSPQGASEKLFF
V: TRBV6-4; J: TRBJ1-1; D: NA; size: NA; DNA: TGTGCCAGCAGTGACGGTCCTTCGAACACTGAAGCTTTCTTT; CDR3: CASSDGPSNTEAFF
V: TRBV4-1; J: TRBJ2-1; D: TRBD2; size: NA; DNA: TGCGCCAGCAGCCAAGAGTTAGCGGGAGGGAAGCAGTTCTTC; CDR3: CASSQELAGGKQFF
V: TRBV14; J: TRBJ1-1; D: NA; size: NA; DNA: TGTGCCAGCAGCAAGGATCCCCAGGGGCTAGGCACTGAAGCTTTCTTT; CDR3: CASSKDPQGLGTEAFF
V: TRBV28; J: TRBJ2-1; D: NA; size: NA; DNA: TGTGCCAGCATCTCGGGCCGCAATGAGCAGTTCTTC; CDR3: CASISGRNEQFF
V: TRBV7-9; J: TRBJ2-1; D: NA; size: few; DNA: TGTGCCAGCAGCTTATCTTTGCTAGAGCAGTTCTTC; CDR3: CASSLSLLEQFF
V: TRBV9; J: TRBJ1-1; D: NA; size: NA; DNA: TGTGCCAGCAGCGGGTCTCGGGGCGCGTCTTTTGAAGCTTTCTTT; CDR3: CASSGSRGASFEAFF
V: TRBV10-3; J: TRBJ2-1; D: NA; size: NA; DNA: TGTGCCATCAGTGAAGGGTATGAGCAGTTCTTC; CDR3: CAISEGYEQFF
V: TRBV19; J: TRBJ2-2; D: TRBD2; size: NA; DNA: TGTGCCAGTATGCGGGGGGCGAACACCGGGGAGCTGTTTTTT; CDR3: CASMRGANTGELFF
V: TRBV12-2; J: TRBJ1-5; D: NA; size: NA; DNA: TGTGCAAGTCGCTCCAATTACCCAGAATTACCCACGTGGCCCCAGCATTTT; CDR3: CASRSNYPELPTWPQHF
V: TRBV7-2; J: TRBJ2-1; D: TRBD1; size: NA; DNA: TGTGCCAGCAGCTCCCGGGACAGCTACAATGAGCAGTTCTTC; CDR3: CASSSRDSYNEQFF
V: TRBV6-1; J: TRBJ1-5; D: TRBD1; size: NA; DNA: TGTGCCAGCAGTGACTTAGGGGGCTTCGTTCAGCCCCAGCATTTT; CDR3: CASSDLGGFVQPQHF
V: TRBV7-2; J: TRBJ2-7; D: TRBD2; size: NA; DNA: TGTGCCAGCAGCGGCGTGGGGGGGTCCTACGAGCAGTACTTC; CDR3: CASSGVGGSYEQYF
V: TRBV7-9; J: TRBJ2-1; D: NA; size: few; DNA: TGTGCCAGCAGCTTAGGGAGGGCCGCATCTGAGCAGTTCTTC; CDR3: CASSLGRAASEQFF
V: TRBV12-5; J: TRBJ2-6; D: NA; size: NA; DNA: TGTGCTAGTTCGGCAGGGTTTACCCACTCTGGGGCCAACGTCCTGACTTTC; CDR3: CASSAGFTHSGANVLTF
V: TRBV6-5; J: TRBJ1-1; D: NA; size: NA; DNA: TGTGCCAGCAGTTACTCGCCTCCGAACACTGAAGCTTTCTTT; CDR3: CASSYSPPNTEAFF
V: TRBV7-2; J: TRBJ2-7; D: TRBD1; size: NA; DNA: TGTGCCAGCAGCTGGGGACAGAGCTCCTACGAGCAGTACTTC; CDR3: CASSWGQSSYEQYF
V: TRBV10-3; J: TRBJ2-1; D: TRBD2; size: NA; DNA: TGTGCCATCAGCCCTACTAGCGGGGTCAATGAGCAGTTCTTC; CDR3: CAISPTSGVNEQFF
V: TRBV14; J: TRBJ2-2; D: NA; size: NA; DNA: TGTGCCAGCAGCCAACTAGCGTCGAACACCGGGGAGCTGTTTTTT; CDR3: CASSQLASNTGELFF
V: TRBV7-2; J: TRBJ2-7; D: NA; size: NA; DNA: TGTGCCAGCAGCTTAGCCCCATCCGCGGAGATGTACTTC; CDR3: CASSLAPSAEMYF
V: TRBV11-2; J: TRBJ2-7; D: TRBD2; size: many; DNA: TGTGCCAGCAGCTCTAGCGGGAGGCCCTACGAGCAGTACTTC; CDR3: CASSSSGRPYEQYF
V: TRBV25-1; J: TRBJ2-2; D: TRBD1; size: once; DNA: TGTGCCAGCAGAAAACCGGACAGGGCGGACACCGGGGAGCTGTTTTTT; CDR3: CASRKPDRADTGELFF
V: TRBV21-1; J: TRBJ2-5; D: NA; size: NA; DNA: TGTGCCAGCAGCAAGGACATGAACATCTCCTCCATGTACCAAGAGACCCAGTACTTC; CDR3: CASSKDMNISSMYQETQYF
V: TRBV7-6; J: TRBJ2-5; D: TRBD2; size: NA; DNA: TGTGCCAGCAGCTCATTGGCTAGCGGGAGGGCCGGGCAAGAGACCCAGTACTTC; CDR3: CASSSLASGRAGQETQYF
V: TRBV7-2; J: TRBJ1-2; D: NA; size: NA; DNA: TGTGCCAGCAGCTCCGGGGGCAACTATGGCTACACCTTC; CDR3: CASSSGGNYGYTF
V: TRBV7-2; J: TRBJ1-3; D: NA; size: NA; DNA: TGTGCCAGCAGCCCTGGACGAGGGGGAAACACCATATATTTT; CDR3: CASSPGRGGNTIYF
V: TRBV7-2; J: TRBJ2-3; D: NA; size: once; DNA: TGTGCCAGCAGCTTAGCCGGACAGCGCACAGATACGCAGTATTTT; CDR3: CASSLAGQRTDTQYF
V: TRBV10-3; J: TRBJ2-2; D: NA; size: NA; DNA: TGTGCCAGTAGCGGAACGGAGGATGCCGGGGAGCTGTTTTTT; CDR3: CASSGTEDAGELFF
V: TRBV7-9; J: TRBJ2-5; D: NA; size: NA; DNA: TGTGCCAGCAGCTTAAGAGGGCCGAGTGAGACCCAGTACTTC; CDR3: CASSLRGPSETQYF
V: TRBV11-2; J: TRBJ2-7; D: TRBD2; size: NA; DNA: TGTGCCAGCAGCTCCCTAGCGGGAGAGGGGGAGCAGTACTTC; CDR3: CASSSLAGEGEQYF
V: TRBV19; J: TRBJ2-1; D: TRBD2; size: NA; DNA: TGTGCCAGTAGGACTCGCGGGAGTTCCGCCTACAATGAGCAGTTCTTC; CDR3: CASRTRGSSAYNEQFF
V: TRBV6-5; J: TRBJ2-7; D: NA; size: few; DNA: TGTGCCAGCAGTTACCAAGCGGGCGTCAGCTACGAGCAGTACTTC; CDR3: CASSYQAGVSYEQYF